These 17 T cell receptor beta chains were all obtained from the same sample, sequenced in a study of PD-1 blockade in mismatch repair-deficient tumors. Sequencing used immunoSEQ multiplex PCR; TCRdb keeps in-frame clones, though not all of them. The sample consists of about 51,000 clones, roughly 80% of them appearing once. The specimen was peripheral blood, collected less than 21 weeks after starting pembrolizumab. Every receptor here comes from an adult with mismatch repair-deficient cancer.

V gene TRBV4-2 combines with J gene TRBJ2-1; D tentatively reads TRBD1 or TRBD2 (5 bases each). CDR1 and CDR2 from the germline V gene are LGHNA and YNFKEQ. The CDR3 length is 16 residues. Trimming stripped 2 bases from V and 0 bases from J, with 11 bases between. CDR3 amino acids: CASSQPDTSSYNEQFF. CDR3 bases: TGTGCCAGCAGCCAACCGGACACTAGCTCCTACAATGAGCAGTTCTTC.

The chain employs TRBV6-4 and TRBJ2-7, with D tentatively TRBD1 (6 bases). With 6 bases removed from V and 5 bases from J, the gap between germline ends came to 17 bases. The germline gives CDR1 MRHNA, CDR2 SNTAGT. The CDR3 runs to 14 residues. The DNA for the CDR3 is TGTGCCAGCAGCCAACAGGGATACAGGAACGAGCAGTACTTC. It codes for CASSQQGYRNEQYF.

The chain has TRBV14 and TRBJ1-6; D ambiguous. Trimming stripped 1 base from V and 16 bases from J, with 8 bases between. The germline gives CDR1 SGHDN, CDR2 FVKESK. This CDR3 comprises 11 residues. The CDR3: CASSQGGSLHF. The CDR3 DNA follows: TGTGCCAGCAGCCAAGGCGGATCTCTCCACTTT.

This clone was picked up one time. The V gene is TRBV5-1, the J gene TRBJ2-2; 7 bases line up with TRBD1. The CDR3 sequence is 15 residues long. Germline CDR1 reads SGHRS; CDR2 reads YFSETQ. The junction had 3 bases not matched to a gene; V was cut back by 4 bases and J by 0 bases. The CDR3 reads CASSPGTANTGELFF. The CDR3 DNA reads as TGCGCCAGCAGCCCGGGGACAGCGAACACCGGGGAGCTGTTTTTT.

The rearrangement uses TRBV5-4 and TRBJ2-7; 9 bases agree with TRBD1. This CDR3 region has 15 residues. Per the germline V gene, CDR1 is SGHNT and CDR2 is YYREEE (reference sequence). The ends lost 4 bases at V and 1 base at J; junction bases unmatched: 6. The CDR3 coding sequence is TGTGCCAGCAGCGCCACCGGGACAGGGTCCTACGAGCAGTACTTC. It is translated as CASSATGTGSYEQYF.

The chain combines TRBV25-1 with TRBJ2-3; the match to TRBD1 covers 7 bases. Germline trimming cut 6 bases from V and 2 bases from J; bases unmatched to any gene: 2. Germline loops: CDR1 MGHDK, CDR2 SYGVNS. CDR3 length: 13 amino acids. CDR3 coding DNA: TGTGCCAGCAGGGACAGGAACACAGATACGCAGTATTTT. It codes for CASRDRNTDTQYF.

The gene calls are TRBV19 and TRBJ2-6; D ambiguous. The CDR3 is made up of 16 amino acids. Germline values: CDR1 LNHDA, CDR2 SQIVND (reference sequence). Trimming stripped 8 bases from V and 0 bases from J, with 14 bases between. The CDR3 DNA reads TGTGCCAGTCGTCCCCTACACGCCTCTGGGGCCAACGTCCTGACTTTC. Residues: CASRPLHASGANVLTF.

This chain connects TRBV6-1 to TRBJ2-3; 8 bases are a match to TRBD2. J lost 8 bases, V lost 3 bases, and 10 bases had no gene match. Germline CDR1 MNHNS, CDR2 SASEGT. The CDR3 is 15 amino acids. The CDR3 is CASSDSAGVRGTQYF. The CDR3 DNA reads TGTGCCAGCAGTGACTCAGCGGGAGTCAGAGGTACGCAGTATTTT.

V gene TRBV19 combines with J gene TRBJ1-1; no clear D gene. The CDR3 is 14 amino acids. The germline gives CDR1 LNHDA, CDR2 SQIVND (reference sequence). V gave up 7 bases and J gave up 1 base, with 13 bases separating them. CDR3 sequence (DNA): TGTGCCAGTATCCAATCATGGGGGAACACTGAAGCTTTCTTT. As protein: CASIQSWGNTEAFF.

The chain joins TRBV30 to TRBJ2-7; TRBD1 agrees at 8 bases. With 5 bases clipped from V and 4 bases from J, the junction kept 4 bases outside the gene matches. This CDR3 is built from 12 residues. Germline CDR1 and CDR2: GTSNPN and SVGIG (reference sequence). CDR3 protein: CAWGQGSYEQYF. CDR3 nucleotide sequence: TGTGCCTGGGGACAGGGATCGTACGAGCAGTACTTC.

CDR3 coding DNA: TGTGCCAGCAGCTTGGCGGATGAGCAGTTCTTC. Its protein product is CASSLADEQFF. The J gene is TRBJ2-1, the V gene TRBV5-4; no definite D call. The germline V gene has CDR1 SGHNT and CDR2 YYREEE (reference sequence). Trimming left V 0 bases short and J 8 bases short, with 3 bases between. The CDR3 loop spans 11 amino acids.

A single count supports this clone. CDR3 region: CASSYRYGQGSEAFF. For the CDR3, the DNA is TGTGCCAGCAGTTATCGATACGGACAGGGCTCTGAAGCTTTCTTT. The chain carries TRBV6-6 and TRBJ1-1; 8 bases align to TRBD1. Germline-derived CDR1 and CDR2 are MNHNY and SVGAGI (reference sequence). The V segment lost 3 bases and the J segment 6 bases; nucleotides outside the gene matches: 9. The CDR3 has 15 residues.

This chain joins TRBV2 and TRBJ2-1; 8 bases are a match to TRBD2. Germline assignment: CDR1 SNHLY and CDR2 FYNNEI. With 7 bases clipped from V and 3 bases from J, the junction kept 5 bases outside the gene matches. CDR3 length: 14 residues. CDR3 sequence (DNA): TGTGCCAGCATAAGCGGGAGCGACTACAATGAGCAGTTCTTC. Translating it yields CASISGSDYNEQFF. Looking up the rest from reference TRBV2 and TRBJ2-1 gives the full variable domain: EPEVTQTPSHQVTQMGQEVILRCVPISNHLYFYWYRQILGQKVEFLVSFYNNEISEKSEIFDDQFSVERPDGSNFTLKIRSTKLEDSAMYFCASISGSDYNEQFFGPGTRLTVL.

This clone was found a few times. V gene TRBV4-1 combines with J gene TRBJ2-7; perhaps TRBD1 as D (6 bases). This CDR3 has 15 amino acids. V dropped 4 bases and J dropped 0 bases, with 13 bases sitting between them. Germline V lookup: CDR1 MGHRA, CDR2 YSYEKL. Here the CDR3 DNA reads TGCGCCAGCAGCCGTAGGATGGACAGCTCCTACGAGCAGTACTTC. It codes for CASSRRMDSSYEQYF.

This clone appeared once. The rearrangement uses TRBV27 and TRBJ1-2, with 12 nucleotides matching TRBD1. The CDR3 is made up of 15 amino acids. In germline, CDR1 is MNHEY, CDR2 SMNVEV (reference sequence). V lost 3 bases and J lost 3; bases outside the gene matches: 2. The CDR3 sequence: CASSLGQGAYYGYTF. CDR3 coding DNA: TGTGCCAGCAGTTTGGGACAGGGGGCTTACTATGGCTACACCTTC.

The rearrangement joins TRBV30 to TRBJ2-7; D may be TRBD2 (6 bases). This CDR3 contains 13 residues. Germline V lookup: CDR1 GTSNPN, CDR2 SVGIG (reference sequence). Deletions cut 3 bases from V and 1 base from J, with 10 bases between. CDR3 sequence: CAWSGGRSYEQYF. CDR3 DNA sequence: TGTGCCTGGAGCGGAGGGAGATCCTACGAGCAGTACTTC.

This clone was observed once. The chain couples TRBV6-5 to TRBJ2-3, with 10 bases that match TRBD2. Trimming at V came to 5 bases and at J to 0 bases, leaving 2 bases not matched to a gene. Looked up from germline, CDR1 is MNHEY and CDR2 is SVGAGI. The CDR3 has 15 residues. The CDR3 DNA reads as TGTGCCAGCAGTAAGACTAGCGGGAGCACAGATACGCAGTATTTT. It translates to CASSKTSGSTDTQYF.